A single sample is the source of the 18 T cell receptor beta chains below, sequenced in a study of monozygotic twins with inflammatory bowel disease. No DNA is given; TCRdb re-called the 5' RACE reads and lists each CDR3 protein once. The sample shows about 300,000 distinct CDR3 sequences, and roughly 5.3% sits with its ten largest clones. Sequencing used blood. These receptors all come from a human donor with ulcerative colitis or Crohn's disease, or a healthy co-twin of an affected twin (not recorded which).

The CDR3 spells CASSSRGYEQFF. The rearrangement joins TRBV7-2 to TRBJ2-1; the D gene TCRdb calls, TRBD1, cannot be checked with no DNA. The V gene's germline CDR1 is SGHTA and CDR2 FQGNSA. The CDR3 spans 12 residues.

This sequence joins TRBV7-2 and TRBJ1-1; there is no DNA to check the TCRdb D call of TRBD1. Germline values: CDR1 SGHTA, CDR2 FQGNSA. This CDR3 contains 15 residues. CDR3: CASSLVEGAGTEAFF.

V is TRBV4-2 and J is TRBJ1-2; the TCRdb call, TRBD1, lacks DNA for checking. The CDR3 contains 18 residues. Germline loops: CDR1 LGHNA, CDR2 YNFKEQ. Here the CDR3 reads CASSQGPGQGYNNYGYTF.

The CDR3 is CASSYSGLVVYEQYF. The V gene is TRBV28, the J gene TRBJ2-7; the D gene TCRdb calls, TRBD2, cannot be checked with no DNA. CDR1 is MDHEN and CDR2 is SYDVKM in the germline V gene. CDR3 length: 15 residues. The whole variable domain, filled in from reference TRBV28 and TRBJ2-7, reads DVKVTQSSRYLVKRTGEKVFLECVQDMDHENMFWYRQDPGLGLRLIYFSYDVKMKEKGDIPEGYSVSREKKERFSLILESASTNQTSMYLCASSYSGLVVYEQYFGPGTRLTVT.

This chain links TRBV3-1 with TRBJ1-3. The germline V gene has CDR1 LGHDT and CDR2 YNNKEL (reference sequence). The CDR3 runs to 17 residues. The CDR3 loop reads CASSQGLKKSSGNTIYF.

CDR3 residues: CASSPGGGLAGKETQYF. The chain is built from TRBV7-7 and TRBJ2-5; TCRdb reports TRBD2, a call that lacks DNA to check it against. The V gene's germline CDR1 is SSHAT and CDR2 FNYEAQ (reference sequence). CDR3 size: 17 residues.

The chain links TRBV5-1 to TRBJ2-2; the D call of TRBD1 rests on TCRdb alone, since no DNA is present to check it. In germline, CDR1 is SGHRS, CDR2 YFSETQ. The CDR3 is 15 amino acids. CDR3 region: CASGPGQGYFGELFF.

This chain links TRBV7-2 with TRBJ1-6. The germline gives CDR1 SGHTA, CDR2 FQGNSA. CDR3 length: 12 residues. CDR3 loop: CASSIYNSPLHF.

V is TRBV10-3 and J is TRBJ1-1; TCRdb's D call, TRBD1, is unchecked because there is no DNA. CDR1 ENHRY and CDR2 SYGVKD come from the germline V gene. There are 15 residues in the CDR3. CDR3 sequence reads: CAISDSRRTQTEAFF.

The chain combines TRBV3-1 with TRBJ2-1. Germline CDR1 LGHDT, CDR2 YNNKEL (reference sequence). There are 15 residues in the CDR3. This CDR3 is CASSPSRGPNNEQFF.

This chain uses TRBV20-1 with TRBJ1-5; the D call of TRBD1 rests on TCRdb alone, since no DNA is present to check it. The CDR3 loop spans 13 amino acids. Germline V CDR1 and CDR2: DFQATT, SNEGSKA (reference sequence). The chain's CDR3 is CSARGPVGQPQHF.

The gene calls are TRBV18 and TRBJ1-6; the D gene TCRdb calls, TRBD1, cannot be checked with no DNA. The CDR3 extends over 14 amino acids. From germline, CDR1 is KGHSH and CDR2 LQKENI. The CDR3 sequence: CASSPGQGARTLHF.

The V call is TRBV12-3 or TRBV12-4, the J call TRBJ1-2; TCRdb selects TRBD1, and the lack of DNA leaves this call unchecked. The CDR3 has 12 residues. Here the CDR3 reads CAISGTKNGYTF.

This sequence joins TRBV19 and TRBJ2-1. Germline V gene sequence: CDR1 LNHDA, CDR2 SQIVND (reference sequence). CDR3 size: 14 residues. This CDR3 is CASSRYSTESEQFF.

J is TRBJ1-5 and V is TRBV5-1; TCRdb's assignment of TRBD1 cannot be checked, as there is no DNA. CDR1 and CDR2 from the germline V gene are SGHRS and YFSETQ. CDR3 length: 16 residues. The CDR3 sequence is CASSLRITGMGQPQHF.

V gene TRBV12-3 or TRBV12-4 combines with J gene TRBJ2-7; the TCRdb call, TRBD1, lacks DNA for checking. CDR3 size: 13 residues. The CDR3: CASSTGHLYEQYF.

This sequence joins TRBV12-3 or TRBV12-4 and TRBJ1-2; TCRdb outputs TRBD1, but without DNA this stays unchecked. CDR3 length equals 12 residues. CDR3 in amino acids: CASSTTGSGYTF.

The rearrangement joins TRBV29-1 to TRBJ2-7; with no DNA, the TCRdb D assignment of TRBD1 cannot be verified. Germline V CDR1 and CDR2: SQVTM, ANQGSEA. The CDR3 has 12 amino acids. The CDR3 sequence is CSAQGAVYEQYF.